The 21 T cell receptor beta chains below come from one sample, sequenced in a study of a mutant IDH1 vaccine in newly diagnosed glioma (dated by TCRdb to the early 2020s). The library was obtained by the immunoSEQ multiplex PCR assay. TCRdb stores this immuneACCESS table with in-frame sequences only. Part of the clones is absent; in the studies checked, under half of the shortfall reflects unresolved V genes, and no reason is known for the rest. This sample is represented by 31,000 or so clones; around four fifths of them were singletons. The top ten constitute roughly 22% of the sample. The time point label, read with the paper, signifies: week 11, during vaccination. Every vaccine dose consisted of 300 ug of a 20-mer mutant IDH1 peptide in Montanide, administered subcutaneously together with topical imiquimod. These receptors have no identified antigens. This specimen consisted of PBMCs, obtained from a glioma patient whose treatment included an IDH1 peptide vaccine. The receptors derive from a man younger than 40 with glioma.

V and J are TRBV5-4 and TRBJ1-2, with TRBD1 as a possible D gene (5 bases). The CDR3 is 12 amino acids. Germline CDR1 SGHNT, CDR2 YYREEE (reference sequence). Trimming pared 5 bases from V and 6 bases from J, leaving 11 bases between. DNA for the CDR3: TGTGCCAGCAGTAGGAGCAGGGATGGCTACACCTTC. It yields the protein CASSRSRDGYTF.

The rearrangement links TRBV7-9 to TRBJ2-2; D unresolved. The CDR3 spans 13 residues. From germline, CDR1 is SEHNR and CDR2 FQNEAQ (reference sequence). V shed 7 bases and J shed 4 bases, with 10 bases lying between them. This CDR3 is CASILAATGELFF. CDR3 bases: TGTGCCAGCATTTTAGCTGCCACCGGGGAGCTGTTTTTT.

The CDR3 DNA follows: TGTGCCAGCAGTTGGGAGGGGTACAATGAGCAGTTCTTC. It yields the protein CASSWEGYNEQFF. The gene calls are TRBV6-5 and TRBJ2-1, with TRBD2 identical over 7 bases. The CDR3 sequence is 13 residues long. Germline CDR1 and CDR2: MNHEY and SVGAGI. V shed 4 bases and J 4 bases; nucleotides not matched to a gene: 1.

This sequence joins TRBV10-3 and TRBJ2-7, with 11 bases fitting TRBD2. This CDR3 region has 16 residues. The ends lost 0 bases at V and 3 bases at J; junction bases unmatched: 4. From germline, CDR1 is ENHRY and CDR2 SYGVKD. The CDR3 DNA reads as TGTGCCATCAGTGAGTCGACTAGCGGGAAATTCTACGAGCAGTACTTC. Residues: CAISESTSGKFYEQYF.

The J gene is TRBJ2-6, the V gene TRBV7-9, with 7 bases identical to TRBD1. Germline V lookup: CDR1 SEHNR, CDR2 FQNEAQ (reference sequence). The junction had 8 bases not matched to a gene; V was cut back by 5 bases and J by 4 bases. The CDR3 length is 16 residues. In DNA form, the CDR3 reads TGTGCCAGCAGCCCGACAGGGATTTCCGGGGCCAACGTCCTGACTTTC. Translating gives CASSPTGISGANVLTF.

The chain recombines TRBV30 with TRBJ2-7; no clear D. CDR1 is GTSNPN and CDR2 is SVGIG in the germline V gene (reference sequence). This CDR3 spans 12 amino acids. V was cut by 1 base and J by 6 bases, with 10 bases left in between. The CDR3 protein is CAWSESRGEQYF. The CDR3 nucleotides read TGTGCCTGGAGTGAATCCCGTGGCGAGCAGTACTTC.

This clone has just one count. The CDR3 loop is CASSFGDRLSYEQYF. The CDR3 DNA reads TGTGCCAGCAGCTTCGGGGACAGACTCTCCTACGAGCAGTACTTC. The gene calls are TRBV7-9 and TRBJ2-7; 7 bases are shared with TRBD1. The CDR3 is 15 amino acids. The ends lost 3 bases at V and 0 bases at J; junction bases unmatched: 5. Germline CDR1 and CDR2: SEHNR and FQNEAQ (reference sequence).

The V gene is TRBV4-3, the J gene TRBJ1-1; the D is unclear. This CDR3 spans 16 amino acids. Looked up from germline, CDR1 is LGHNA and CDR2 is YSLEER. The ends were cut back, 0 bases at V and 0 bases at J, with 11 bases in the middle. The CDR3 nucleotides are TGCGCCAGCAGCCAAGATGGGCAGACGGTGAACACTGAAGCTTTCTTT. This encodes CASSQDGQTVNTEAFF.

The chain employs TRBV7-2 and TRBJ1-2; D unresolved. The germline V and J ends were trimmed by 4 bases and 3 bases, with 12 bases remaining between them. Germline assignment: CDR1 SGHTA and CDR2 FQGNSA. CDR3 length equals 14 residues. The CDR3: CASSSLRGDYGYTF. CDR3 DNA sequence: TGTGCCAGCAGCTCGCTTCGAGGTGACTATGGCTACACCTTC.

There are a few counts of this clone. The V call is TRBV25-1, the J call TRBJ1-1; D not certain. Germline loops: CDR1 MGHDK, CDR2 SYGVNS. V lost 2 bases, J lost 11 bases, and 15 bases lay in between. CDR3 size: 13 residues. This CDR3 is CASSEEAAVGAFF. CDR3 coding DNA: TGTGCCAGCAGTGAAGAGGCAGCCGTGGGGGCTTTCTTT. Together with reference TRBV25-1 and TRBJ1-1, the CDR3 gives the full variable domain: EADIYQTPRYLVIGTGKKITLECSQTMGHDKMYWYQQDPGMELHLIHYSYGVNSTEKGDLSSESTVSRIRTEHFPLTLESARPSHTSQYLCASSEEAAVGAFFGQGTRLTVV.

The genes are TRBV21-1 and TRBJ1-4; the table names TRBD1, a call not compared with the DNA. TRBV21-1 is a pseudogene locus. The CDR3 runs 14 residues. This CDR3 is CASSRDRANEKLFF. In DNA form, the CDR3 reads TGTGCCAGCAGCAGGGACAGGGCTAATGAAAAACTGTTTTTT.

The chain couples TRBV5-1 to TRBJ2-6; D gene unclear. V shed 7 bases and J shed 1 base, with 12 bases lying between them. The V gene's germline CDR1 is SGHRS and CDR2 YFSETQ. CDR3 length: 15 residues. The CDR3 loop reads CASQIFFSGANVLTF. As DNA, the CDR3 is TGCGCCAGCCAGATTTTCTTTTCTGGGGCCAACGTCCTGACTTTC.

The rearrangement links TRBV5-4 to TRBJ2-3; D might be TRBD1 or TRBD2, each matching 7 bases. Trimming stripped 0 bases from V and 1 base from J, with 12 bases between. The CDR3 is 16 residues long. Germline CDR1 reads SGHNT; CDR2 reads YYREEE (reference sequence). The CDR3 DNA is TGTGCCAGCAGCTTGGGCAGGGGGGGGCGCACAGATACGCAGTATTTT. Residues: CASSLGRGGRTDTQYF.

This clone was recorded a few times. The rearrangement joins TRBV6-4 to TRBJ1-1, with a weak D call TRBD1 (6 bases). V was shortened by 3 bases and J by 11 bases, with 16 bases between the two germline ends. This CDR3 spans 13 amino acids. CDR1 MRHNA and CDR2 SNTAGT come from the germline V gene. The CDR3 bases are TGTGCCAGCAGTGAAATACAGGGAGGAGAGGCTTTCTTT. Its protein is CASSEIQGGEAFF.

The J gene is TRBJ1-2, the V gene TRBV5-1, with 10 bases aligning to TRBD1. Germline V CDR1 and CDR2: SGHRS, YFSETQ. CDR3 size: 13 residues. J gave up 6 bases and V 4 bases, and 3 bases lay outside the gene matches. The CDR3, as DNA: TGCGCCAGCAGCCTCGGGACAGGGGATGGCTACACCTTC. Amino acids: CASSLGTGDGYTF.

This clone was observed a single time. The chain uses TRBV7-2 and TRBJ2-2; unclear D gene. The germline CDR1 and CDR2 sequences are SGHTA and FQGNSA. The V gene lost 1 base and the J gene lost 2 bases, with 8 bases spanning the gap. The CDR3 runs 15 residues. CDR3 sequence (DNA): TGTGCCAGCAGCTTAGGGGCTGGCAACACCGGGGAGCTGTTTTTT. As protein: CASSLGAGNTGELFF.

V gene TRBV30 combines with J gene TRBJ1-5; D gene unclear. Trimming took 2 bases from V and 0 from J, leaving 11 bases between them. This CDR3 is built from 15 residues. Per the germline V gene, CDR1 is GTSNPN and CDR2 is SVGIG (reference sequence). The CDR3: CAWSHSYYSNQPQHF. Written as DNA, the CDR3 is TGTGCCTGGAGTCATTCCTATTATAGCAATCAGCCCCAGCATTTT.

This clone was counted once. CDR3 loop: CASSLGAGYEQYF. CDR3 bases: TGTGCCAGCAGCTTAGGAGCAGGGTACGAGCAGTACTTC. The V call is TRBV7-2, the J call TRBJ2-7, with D tentatively TRBD1 (5 bases). Germline lookup yields CDR1 SGHTA and CDR2 FQGNSA. The ends were cut back, 1 base at V and 4 bases at J, with 8 bases in the middle. The CDR3 is 13 residues long.

CDR3 protein: CASSEVGTSANYGYTF. In nucleotides, the CDR3 is TGTGCCAGCAGTGAAGTCGGGACATCAGCTAACTATGGCTACACCTTC. The rearrangement links TRBV2 to TRBJ1-2, with a possible D match to TRBD1 (6 bases). Germline CDR1 reads SNHLY; CDR2 reads FYNNEI. The V end lost 1 base, the J end lost 0 bases, and 12 bases lay between the germline ends. This CDR3 has 16 residues.

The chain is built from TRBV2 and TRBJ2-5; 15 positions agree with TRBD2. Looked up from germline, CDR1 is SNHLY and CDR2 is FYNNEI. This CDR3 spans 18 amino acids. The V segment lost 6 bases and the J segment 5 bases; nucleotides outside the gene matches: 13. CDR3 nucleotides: TGTGCCAGCAGCCCCGGACTAGCGGGAGGGATTGGGTCGGAGACCCAGTACTTC. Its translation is CASSPGLAGGIGSETQYF.

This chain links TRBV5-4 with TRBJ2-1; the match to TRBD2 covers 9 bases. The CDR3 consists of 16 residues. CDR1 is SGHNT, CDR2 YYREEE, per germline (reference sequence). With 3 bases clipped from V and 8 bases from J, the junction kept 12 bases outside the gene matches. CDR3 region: CASSYPDSGRGYEQFF. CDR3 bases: TGTGCCAGCAGCTACCCTGATAGCGGGAGAGGCTATGAGCAGTTCTTC. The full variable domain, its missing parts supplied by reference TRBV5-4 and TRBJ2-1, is ETGVTQSPTHLIKTRGQQVTLRCSSQSGHNTVSWYQQALGQGPQFIFQYYREEENGRGNFPPRFSGLQFPNYSSELNVNALELDDSALYLCASSYPDSGRGYEQFFGPGTRLTVL.